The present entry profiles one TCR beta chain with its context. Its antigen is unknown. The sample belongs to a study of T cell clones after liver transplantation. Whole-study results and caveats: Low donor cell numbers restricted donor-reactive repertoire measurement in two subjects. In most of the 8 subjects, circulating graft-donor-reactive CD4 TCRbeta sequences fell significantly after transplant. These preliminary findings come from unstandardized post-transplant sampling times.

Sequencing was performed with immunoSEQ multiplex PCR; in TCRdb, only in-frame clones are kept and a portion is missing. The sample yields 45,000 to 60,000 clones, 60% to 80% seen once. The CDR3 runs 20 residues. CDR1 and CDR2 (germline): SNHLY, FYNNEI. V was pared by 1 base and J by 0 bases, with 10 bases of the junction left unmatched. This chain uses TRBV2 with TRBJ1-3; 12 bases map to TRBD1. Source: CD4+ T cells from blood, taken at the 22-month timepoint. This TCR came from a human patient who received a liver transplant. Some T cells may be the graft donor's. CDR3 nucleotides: TGTGCCAGCAGTGAAGTTACCGGGACAGGGGGCCTCCTCTCTGGAAACACCATATATTTT. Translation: CASSEVTGTGGLLSGNTIYF.